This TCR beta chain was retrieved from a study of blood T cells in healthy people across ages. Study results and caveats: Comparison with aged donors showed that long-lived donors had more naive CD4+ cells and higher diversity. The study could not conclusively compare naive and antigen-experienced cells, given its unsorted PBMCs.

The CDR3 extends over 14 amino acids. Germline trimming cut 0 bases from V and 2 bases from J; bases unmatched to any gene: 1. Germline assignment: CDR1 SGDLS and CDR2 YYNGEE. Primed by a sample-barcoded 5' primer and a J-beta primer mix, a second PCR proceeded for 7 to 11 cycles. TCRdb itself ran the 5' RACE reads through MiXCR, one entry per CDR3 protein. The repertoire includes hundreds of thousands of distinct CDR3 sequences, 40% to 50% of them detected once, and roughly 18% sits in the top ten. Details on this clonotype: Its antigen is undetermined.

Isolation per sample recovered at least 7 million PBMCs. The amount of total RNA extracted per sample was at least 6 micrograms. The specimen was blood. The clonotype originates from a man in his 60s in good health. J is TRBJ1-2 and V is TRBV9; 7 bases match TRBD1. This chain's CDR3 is CASSVEQGNYGYTF. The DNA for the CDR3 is TGTGCCAGCAGCGTAGAACAGGGGAACTATGGCTACACCTTC.